Sequencing of this TCR beta chain was carried out in a study of blood T cell repertoires in COVID-19. Study summary: The study drew acute and convalescent COVID-19 samples from the United States, Italy and Spain. Sources were T cells, B-cell-depleted T cells, or PBMCs; the material itself was cDNA or gDNA.

Germline assignment: CDR1 SNHLY and CDR2 FYNNEI. Trimming shortened V by 7 bases and J by 2 bases, and 14 bases separated the two germline ends. The CDR3 is 14 amino acids. Here immunoSEQ multiplex PCR was the method, and the copy in TCRdb shows in-frame clones only, minus some. The sample shows some 380,000 clones, around 90% of them seen only once. The study assigned cohorts using participant-reported clinical history. V is TRBV2 and J is TRBJ2-5; D is undetermined. Sequenced material: PBMCs or T cells enriched from blood (not recorded which). The sequence was collected from a woman aged 35 to 49 with acute COVID-19. The DNA for the CDR3 is TGTGCCAGCAAAGAACTGGTATTGCAAGAGACCCAGTACTTC. Translation gives CASKELVLQETQYF.